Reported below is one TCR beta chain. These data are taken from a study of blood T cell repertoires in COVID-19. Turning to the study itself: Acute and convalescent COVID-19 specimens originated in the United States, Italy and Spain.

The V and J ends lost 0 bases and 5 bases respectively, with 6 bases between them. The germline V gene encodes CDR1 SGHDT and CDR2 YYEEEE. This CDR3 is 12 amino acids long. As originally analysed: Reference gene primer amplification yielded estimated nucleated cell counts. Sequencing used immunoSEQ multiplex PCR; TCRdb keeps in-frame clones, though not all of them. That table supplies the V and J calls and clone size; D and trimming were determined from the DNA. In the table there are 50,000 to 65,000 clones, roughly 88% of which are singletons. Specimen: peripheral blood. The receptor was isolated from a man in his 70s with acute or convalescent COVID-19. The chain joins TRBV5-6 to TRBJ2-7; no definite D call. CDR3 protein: CASSLDRNEQYF. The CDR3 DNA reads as TGTGCCAGCAGCTTGGATCGTAACGAGCAGTACTTC.